Below are 14 T cell receptor beta chains sequenced from a single sample in a study of cytomegalovirus exposure and HLA in healthy donors. 13 Jbeta primers and 60 Vbeta primers were used for the PCR. This table comes from immunoSEQ multiplex PCR, and its TCRdb copy is limited to in-frame clones, with some not included. The table has about 110,000 clones, around 79% seen once. The sample consisted of PBMCs. The receptors derive from a man aged 60-69 years in good health and CMV-seronegative.

In its sample, this clone was seen a few times. The rearrangement links TRBV7-9 to TRBJ2-7; the D gene is possibly TRBD2 (6 bases). CDR1 is SEHNR and CDR2 is FQNEAQ in the germline V gene (reference sequence). V dropped 4 bases and J dropped 5 bases, with 18 bases sitting between them. The CDR3 consists of 15 residues. The CDR3, as DNA: TGTGCCAGCAGCTCGTTCGGGGGTGCCCGCAACGAGCAGTACTTC. This encodes CASSSFGGARNEQYF.

The V gene is TRBV6-5, the J gene TRBJ2-7; maybe TRBD1 (6 bases). The germline V gene encodes CDR1 MNHEY and CDR2 SVGAGI. Trimming shortened V by 6 bases and J by 3 bases, and 15 bases separated the two germline ends. The CDR3 contains 14 residues. This CDR3 reads CASRSRQVGYEQYF. CDR3 nucleotides: TGTGCCAGCAGGTCACGACAGGTCGGCTACGAGCAGTACTTC.

The rearrangement links TRBV15 to TRBJ2-7, with TRBD1 matching 10 bases. V was pared by 8 bases and J by 3 bases, with 7 bases of the junction left unmatched. The CDR3 consists of 14 residues. Germline V gene data show CDR1 as LNHNV and CDR2 as YYDKDF (reference sequence). The CDR3 loop reads CATSPGQGLYEQYV. CDR3 nucleotides: TGTGCCACCTCTCCGGGACAGGGGCTCTACGAGCAGTACGTC.

The chain has TRBV10-3 and TRBJ2-7, with 8 positions matching TRBD2. This CDR3 is 13 amino acids long. The junction had 8 bases not matched to a gene; V was cut back by 7 bases and J by 6 bases. Per germline, CDR1 ENHRY and CDR2 SYGVKD. The CDR3 bases are TGTGCCATCAACGGCGCGGGGGGTGGCGAGCAGTACTTC. Translated, it gives CAINGAGGGEQYF.

The chain couples TRBV5-8 to TRBJ1-4; weak D call: TRBD1 (6 bases). This CDR3 has 14 residues. Germline assignment: CDR1 SGHTS and CDR2 YDEGEE. V lost 5 bases to trimming and J lost 7 bases, with 15 bases between them. The DNA of the CDR3 is TGTGCCAGCAGTCGGAACAGGGTCACTGAAAAACTGTTTTTT. Translating it yields CASSRNRVTEKLFF. The full variable domain, completed using reference TRBV5-8 and TRBJ1-4, is EAGVTQSPTHLIKTRGQQATLRCSPISGHTSVYWYQQALGLGLQFLLWYDEGEERNRGNFPPRFSGRQFPNYSSELNVNALELEDSALYLCASSRNRVTEKLFFGSGTQLSVL.

V is TRBV4-3 and J is TRBJ2-2; D is unresolved. The CDR3 length is 16 residues. Germline loops: CDR1 LGHNA, CDR2 YSLEER. Trimming took 4 bases from V and 0 from J, leaving 12 bases between them. Here the CDR3 reads CASSLSPTANTGELFF. Written as DNA, the CDR3 is TGCGCCAGCAGCCTCTCCCCGACTGCGAACACCGGGGAGCTGTTTTTT.

The V call is TRBV5-1, the J call TRBJ2-6, with 9 bases that match TRBD1. CDR3 size: 21 residues. The germline CDR1 and CDR2 sequences are SGHRS and YFSETQ. Unmatched junction bases numbered 16, after V lost 3 bases and J lost 0 bases. The CDR3 protein is CASSSRDRVFLSSSGANVLTF. The CDR3 region has the DNA TGCGCCAGCAGCTCCCGGGACAGGGTATTTTTAAGCAGCTCTGGGGCCAACGTCCTGACTTTC.

This sequence joins TRBV19 and TRBJ1-5; 11 nucleotides align to TRBD1. Germline CDR1 is LNHDA and CDR2 is SQIVND (reference sequence). This CDR3 is 18 amino acids long. V lost 3 bases to trimming and J lost 4 bases; unmatched junction nucleotides: 11. The CDR3 nucleotides are TGTGCCAGTAGTATGGATCATGGGACAGGGGGGCGGAATCAGCCCCAGCATTTT. This encodes CASSMDHGTGGRNQPQHF.

The J gene is TRBJ1-6, the V gene TRBV5-1; D is undetermined. The CDR3 is 15 residues long. Germline V gene sequence: CDR1 SGHRS, CDR2 YFSETQ. V was shortened by 0 bases and J by 8 bases, with 12 bases between the two germline ends. For the CDR3, the DNA is TGCGCCAGCAGCTTGGATCCAGATTCCTATTCACCCCTCCACTTT. Translation: CASSLDPDSYSPLHF.

V usage is TRBV7-9 and J usage is TRBJ1-3; D not resolved. Trimming left V 2 bases short and J 14 bases short, with 16 bases between. CDR3 length equals 13 residues. Germline values: CDR1 SEHNR, CDR2 FQNEAQ (reference sequence). The CDR3 DNA sequence: TGTGCCAGCAGCTTATCCGGTTATGATCTCGTATATTTT. This codes for CASSLSGYDLVYF.

The V call is TRBV19, the J call TRBJ1-2; tentatively, D is TRBD1 (5 bases). Germline CDR1 is LNHDA and CDR2 is SQIVND (reference sequence). V lost 4 bases, J lost 5 bases, and 20 bases lay in between. The CDR3 has 16 amino acids. The CDR3 reads CASSNLGGAPGYGYTF. CDR3 nucleotides: TGTGCCAGTAGTAACCTCGGGGGAGCCCCGGGATATGGCTACACCTTC.

V gene TRBV6-6 combines with J gene TRBJ2-2; D may be TRBD2 (7 bases). The CDR3 consists of 15 residues. Germline CDR1 and CDR2: MNHNY and SVGAGI (reference sequence). Between the trimmed V and J ends, which lost 2 bases and 7 bases, there was a span of 14 bases. CDR3: CASSYNSGGGGELFF. The CDR3 DNA is TGTGCCAGCAGTTACAATTCGGGGGGCGGCGGGGAGCTGTTTTTT.

The chain combines TRBV10-3 with TRBJ2-7, with D possibly being TRBD2 (6 bases). Germline V lookup: CDR1 ENHRY, CDR2 SYGVKD. This CDR3 comprises 13 residues. V was pared by 2 bases and J by 10 bases, with 15 bases between. The DNA of the CDR3 is TGTGCCATCAGTGAGATTTGCCGACTAGACCAGTACGTC. The encoded protein is CAISEICRLDQYV.

The chain has TRBV15 and TRBJ2-7; D may be TRBD1 (6 bases). Trimming took off 1 base at V and 2 bases at J, with 12 bases between the two ends. The CDR3 spans 15 residues. Germline values: CDR1 LNHNV, CDR2 YYDKDF (reference sequence). The chain's CDR3 is CATSRGQGSTYEQYF. In DNA form, the CDR3 reads TGTGCCACCAGCAGAGGTCAGGGGTCAACCTACGAGCAGTACTTC.